This T cell receptor beta chain was found in a study of OX40 agonist ivuxolimab in advanced cancers. This clone showed up just once. The antigen remains unidentified. Study-wide findings and caveats: The 0.1-3.0 mg/kg partial responders had among the lowest clonal expansion.

The protocol was immunoSEQ multiplex PCR, while the TCRdb copy is restricted to in-frame clones and leaves out a portion. Of about 15,000 clones in the sample, over 55% were seen once. Blood samples were obtained at baseline, cycle 4 day 1, and cycle 7 day 1. V was pared by 7 bases and J by 0 bases, with 13 bases between. The CDR3 has 15 amino acids. Germline V gene data show CDR1 as LNHDA and CDR2 as SQIVND (reference sequence). The receptor was isolated from an adult with an advanced solid tumor such as melanoma, head and neck, liver or kidney cancer. The V gene is TRBV19, the J gene TRBJ1-3, with D possibly matching TRBD1 (6 bases). The sample in question was CD4+ or CD8+ T cells sorted from blood, obtained in a trial of the OX40 agonist ivuxolimab. DNA of the CDR3: TGTGCCAGTACTCCGGGACATCTCTCTGGAAACACCATATATTTT. Translation: CASTPGHLSGNTIYF.